The clone carrying this TCR beta chain has only one observation. Antigen specificity is unknown. These data belong to a study of post-analysis software for immune sequencing data. Study-level findings and limits: Patients showed TRBV5-6, TRBV5-1 and TRBV20-1 among roughly five TRBV segments more frequent than in controls. Normalized Chao1 diversity was significantly reduced in patients versus controls.

CDR1 LGHNA and CDR2 YSLEER come from the germline V gene. The CDR3 totals 16 residues. Trimming left V 0 bases short and J 0 bases short, with 11 bases between. The library was made from cDNA and included unique molecular identifiers. Some 500,000 cDNA molecules were recovered from an input of 1 to 10 million T cells. TCRdb reanalysed the PCR reads using MiXCR and keeps one entry per CDR3 protein. The sample records hundreds of thousands of distinct CDR3 sequences, 59% being singletons. The TCR sequence derives from a girl under 10 years old with multiple sclerosis. The chain links TRBV4-3 to TRBJ1-2, with D possibly TRBD1 on 5 matching bases. The specimen was blood. Here the CDR3 DNA reads TGCGCCAGCAGCCAAGATGGGGGGGAAACTAACTATGGCTACACCTTC. It encodes CASSQDGGETNYGYTF.